This T cell receptor (beta chain) was profiled in a study of blood T cell repertoires in COVID-19. Study as a whole: Acute-phase and convalescent COVID-19 samples originated in the United States, Italy and Spain. Sources were T cells, B-cell-depleted T cells, or PBMCs; the material itself was cDNA or gDNA.

This CDR3 is 17 amino acids long. Trimming shortened V by 4 bases and J by 0 bases, and 16 bases separated the two germline ends. Germline assignment: CDR1 SGHTS and CDR2 YDEGEE. The Seattle patients, enrolled during active infection, were followed longitudinally. As originally analysed: Reference gene primer amplification in the assay estimated nucleated cell counts. Profiling relied on immunoSEQ multiplex PCR, and the TCRdb table lists in-frame clones only, not all of them. V, J and clone size reflect that table, while D and trimming were determined from the DNA. The sample records 250,000 to 350,000 clones, approximately 84% being singletons.

Sequenced sample: peripheral blood. The genes are TRBV5-8 and TRBJ1-4, with a weak D call TRBD1 (5 bases). This TCR came from a human donor with COVID-19, enrolled during active disease. The donor label of this sample is uncertain. Written as DNA, the CDR3 is TGTGCCAGCAGCCGCGGGGCTACACTTGCAACTAATGAAAAACTGTTTTTT. The encoded protein is CASSRGATLATNEKLFF.